Listed here is a single T cell receptor (beta chain). Germline lookup yields CDR1 MNHEY and CDR2 SVGEGT. Trimming cost V 2 bases and J 5 bases; bases outside gene matches: 6. The CDR3 totals 15 residues. This sample is drawn from a study of CD8 T cells in Susac syndrome. RNA totalling roughly 0.45 to 1 ug underwent reverse transcription with random hexamers. By means of immunoSEQ multiplex PCR, TCR beta CDR3 spanning 54 Vbeta and 13 Jbeta underwent amplification. Each CDR3 protein gets one entry after TCRdb re-called the immunoSEQ multiplex PCR reads with MiXCR. The sample has over 120,000 distinct CDR3 sequences, roughly 94% seen once; the top ten hold over 0.07%. In blood CD8+ and CD4+ T cells, TCR beta underwent sequencing. Negative isolation yielded CD8+ and CD4+ T cells; FACS enriched TEMRA cells.

Sequenced sample: CD4+ T cells from PBMCs. The clonotype comes from a human donor in good health. This chain uses TRBV6-2 or TRBV6-3 with TRBJ1-5, with 7 bases lining up with TRBD1. In DNA, the CDR3 is TGTGCCAGCAGTTACCTGAACAGGGGTGATCAGCCCCAGCATTTT. It translates to CASSYLNRGDQPQHF.